This TCR beta chain was found in a study of Graves' ophthalmopathy and Graves' hyperthyroidism. Study-level background: The authors collected peripheral blood at initial diagnosis, before any treatment.

Between the trimmed V and J ends, which lost 7 bases and 7 bases, there was a span of 13 bases. CDR3 length: 12 residues. The germline V gene has CDR1 ENHRY and CDR2 SYGVKD. Overall study findings and caveats: Blood repertoires reportedly contained most expanded thyroid clonotypes above 0.001 frequency. The study's model predicted ophthalmopathy progression at approximately 70% sensitivity and about 72% specificity.

Other autoimmune diseases, uncontrolled infections, pregnancy or lactation ruled patients out of participation. RNA served as the template for amplifying TCR beta CDR3 regions. The library came from an HTBI-primed first-round RT-PCR and a second-round multiplex PCR. TCRdb passed the multiplex PCR reads through MiXCR, listing each CDR3 protein once. The profile shows hundreds of thousands of distinct CDR3 sequences, roughly 40% of them singletons. This clonotype was recorded many times. Its antigen is not known. The clonotype originates from an adult man with Graves' ophthalmopathy. The V and J genes are TRBV10-3 and TRBJ1-2, with D unresolved. The material sequenced was peripheral blood. The CDR3 DNA reads TGTGCCATCAATTCGGACGTGGGTGGCTACACCTTC. Residues: CAINSDVGGYTF.